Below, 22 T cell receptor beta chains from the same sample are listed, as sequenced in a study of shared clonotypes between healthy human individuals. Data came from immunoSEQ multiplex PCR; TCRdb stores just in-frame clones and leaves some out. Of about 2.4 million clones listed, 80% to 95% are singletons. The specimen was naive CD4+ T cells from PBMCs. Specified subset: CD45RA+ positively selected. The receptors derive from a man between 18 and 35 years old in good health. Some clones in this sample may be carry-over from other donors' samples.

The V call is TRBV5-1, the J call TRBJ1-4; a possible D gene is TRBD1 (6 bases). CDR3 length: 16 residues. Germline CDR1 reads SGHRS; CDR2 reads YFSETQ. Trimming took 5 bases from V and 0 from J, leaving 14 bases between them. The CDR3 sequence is CASRLGQRTTNEKLFF. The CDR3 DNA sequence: TGCGCCAGCAGATTAGGACAGAGAACAACTAATGAAAAACTGTTTTTT.

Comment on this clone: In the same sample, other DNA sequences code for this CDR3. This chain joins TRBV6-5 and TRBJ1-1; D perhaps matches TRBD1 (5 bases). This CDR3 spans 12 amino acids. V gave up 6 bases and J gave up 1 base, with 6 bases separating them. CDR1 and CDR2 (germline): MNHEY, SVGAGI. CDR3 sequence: CASSGGNTEAFF. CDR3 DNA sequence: TGTGCCAGCAGCGGGGGGAACACTGAAGCTTTCTTT.

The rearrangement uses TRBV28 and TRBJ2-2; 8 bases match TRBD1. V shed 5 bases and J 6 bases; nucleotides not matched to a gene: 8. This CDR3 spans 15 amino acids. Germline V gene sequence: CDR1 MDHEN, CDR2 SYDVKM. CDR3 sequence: CASSPIDRGPGELFF. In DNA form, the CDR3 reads TGTGCCAGCAGTCCAATTGACAGGGGCCCCGGGGAGCTGTTTTTT.

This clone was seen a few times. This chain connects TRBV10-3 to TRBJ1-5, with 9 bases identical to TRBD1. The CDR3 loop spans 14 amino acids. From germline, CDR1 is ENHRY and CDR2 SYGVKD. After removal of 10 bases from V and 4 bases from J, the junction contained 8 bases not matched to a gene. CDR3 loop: CATGDRVGNQPQHF. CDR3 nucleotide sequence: TGTGCCACTGGGGACAGGGTAGGAAATCAGCCCCAGCATTTT.

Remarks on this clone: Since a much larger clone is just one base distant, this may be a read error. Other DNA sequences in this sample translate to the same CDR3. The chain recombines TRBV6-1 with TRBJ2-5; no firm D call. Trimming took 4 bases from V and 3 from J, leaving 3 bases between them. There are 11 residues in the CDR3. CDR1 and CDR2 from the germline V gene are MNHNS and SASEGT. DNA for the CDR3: TGTGCCAGCAGTGTAGAAGAGACCCAGTACTTC. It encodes CASSVEETQYF.

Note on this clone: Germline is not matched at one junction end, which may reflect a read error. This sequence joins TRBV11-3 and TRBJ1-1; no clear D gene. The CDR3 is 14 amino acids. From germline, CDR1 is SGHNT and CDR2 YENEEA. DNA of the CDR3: TGTGCCAGCAGCCCACACGGTGAGAACTCTGAAGCTTTCTTT. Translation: CASSPHGENSEAFF.

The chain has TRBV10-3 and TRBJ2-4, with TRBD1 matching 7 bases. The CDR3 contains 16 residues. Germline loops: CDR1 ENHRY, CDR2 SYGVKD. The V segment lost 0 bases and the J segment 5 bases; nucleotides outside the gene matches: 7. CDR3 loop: CAISESIGGFQNIQYF. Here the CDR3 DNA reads TGTGCCATCAGTGAGTCGATAGGGGGCTTTCAAAACATTCAGTACTTC.

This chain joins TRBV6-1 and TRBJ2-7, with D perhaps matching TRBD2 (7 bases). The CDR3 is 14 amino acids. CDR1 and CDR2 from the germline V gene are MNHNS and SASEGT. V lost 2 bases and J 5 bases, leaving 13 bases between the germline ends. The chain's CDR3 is CASSEMGRGNEQYF. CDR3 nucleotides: TGTGCCAGCAGTGAAATGGGGAGGGGGAACGAGCAGTACTTC.

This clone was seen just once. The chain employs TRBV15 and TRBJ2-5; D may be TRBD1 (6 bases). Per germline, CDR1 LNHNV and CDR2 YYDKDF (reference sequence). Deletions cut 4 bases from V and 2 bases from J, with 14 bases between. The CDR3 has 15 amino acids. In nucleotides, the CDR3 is TGTGCCACCAGCACCCGAAAGAGGGGGCAAGAGACCCAGTACTTC. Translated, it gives CATSTRKRGQETQYF.

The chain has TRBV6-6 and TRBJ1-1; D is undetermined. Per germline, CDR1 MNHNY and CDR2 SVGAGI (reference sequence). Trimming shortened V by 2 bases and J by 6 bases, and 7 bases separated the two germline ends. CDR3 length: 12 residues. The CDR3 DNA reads TGTGCCAGCAGTTACCTCGGAGCTGAAGCTTTCTTT. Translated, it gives CASSYLGAEAFF.

The CDR3: CASSLSGAGGETQYF. In DNA form, the CDR3 reads TGTGCCAGCAGCTTGAGCGGGGCAGGGGGAGAGACCCAGTACTTC. This sequence joins TRBV5-6 and TRBJ2-5; tentatively, D is TRBD1 or TRBD2 (7 bases each). V shed 1 base and J shed 4 bases, with 14 bases lying between them. This CDR3 region has 15 residues. The germline gives CDR1 SGHDT, CDR2 YYEEEE.

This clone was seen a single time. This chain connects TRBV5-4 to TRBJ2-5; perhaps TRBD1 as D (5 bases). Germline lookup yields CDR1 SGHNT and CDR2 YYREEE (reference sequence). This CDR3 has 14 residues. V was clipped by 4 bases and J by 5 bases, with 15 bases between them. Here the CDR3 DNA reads TGTGCCAGCAGCCCCACCAGGGTGGGGGAGACCCAGTACTTC. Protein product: CASSPTRVGETQYF.

CDR3 protein: CASSTLGQMNTGELFF. CDR3 sequence (DNA): TGTGCCAGCAGCACCCTGGGACAGATGAACACCGGGGAGCTGTTTTTT. This chain joins TRBV5-4 and TRBJ2-2, with TRBD1 matching 7 bases. The V gene end was trimmed by 4 bases and the J gene end by 1 base; junction bases not matched to a gene: 7. CDR3 size: 16 residues. Germline values: CDR1 SGHNT, CDR2 YYREEE (reference sequence).

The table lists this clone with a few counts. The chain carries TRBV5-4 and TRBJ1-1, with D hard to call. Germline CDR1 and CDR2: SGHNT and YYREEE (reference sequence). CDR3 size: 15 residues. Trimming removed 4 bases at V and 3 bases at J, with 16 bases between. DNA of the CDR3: TGTGCCAGCAGCGCCCAAGGGCAGGAGTACACTGAAGCTTTCTTT. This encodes CASSAQGQEYTEAFF.

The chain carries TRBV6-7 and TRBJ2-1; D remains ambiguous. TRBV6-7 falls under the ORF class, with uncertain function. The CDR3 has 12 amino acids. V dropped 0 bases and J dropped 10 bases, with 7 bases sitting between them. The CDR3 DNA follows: TGTGCCAGCAGTTACTCCTTCGCGGAGCAGTTCTTC. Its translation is CASSYSFAEQFF.

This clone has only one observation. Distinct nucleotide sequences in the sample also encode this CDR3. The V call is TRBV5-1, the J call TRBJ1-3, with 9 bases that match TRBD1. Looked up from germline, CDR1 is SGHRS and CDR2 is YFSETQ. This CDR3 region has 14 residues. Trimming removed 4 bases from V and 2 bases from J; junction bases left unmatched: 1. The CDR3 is CASSGDRAGNTIYF. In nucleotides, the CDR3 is TGCGCCAGCAGCGGGGACAGGGCTGGAAACACCATATATTTT.

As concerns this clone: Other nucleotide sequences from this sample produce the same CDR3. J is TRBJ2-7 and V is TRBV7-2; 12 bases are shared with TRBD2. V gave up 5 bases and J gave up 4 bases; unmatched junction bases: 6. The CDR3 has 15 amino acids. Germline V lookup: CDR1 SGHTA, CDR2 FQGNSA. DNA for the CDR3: TGTGCCAGCAGCCCGACTAGCGGGAGATATTACGAGCAGTACTTC. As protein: CASSPTSGRYYEQYF.

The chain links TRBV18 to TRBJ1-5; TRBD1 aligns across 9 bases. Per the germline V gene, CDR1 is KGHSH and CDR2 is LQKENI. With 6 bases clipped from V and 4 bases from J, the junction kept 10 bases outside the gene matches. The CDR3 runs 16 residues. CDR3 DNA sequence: TGTGCCAGCTCTGGAGCCGGGACAGGGACTAATCAGCCCCAGCATTTT. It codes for CASSGAGTGTNQPQHF. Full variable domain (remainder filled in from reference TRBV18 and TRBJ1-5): NAGVMQNPRHLVRRRGQEARLRCSPMKGHSHVYWYRQLPEEGLKFMVYLQKENIIDESGMPKERFSAEFPKEGPSILRIQQVVRGDSAAYFCASSGAGTGTNQPQHFGDGTRLSIL.

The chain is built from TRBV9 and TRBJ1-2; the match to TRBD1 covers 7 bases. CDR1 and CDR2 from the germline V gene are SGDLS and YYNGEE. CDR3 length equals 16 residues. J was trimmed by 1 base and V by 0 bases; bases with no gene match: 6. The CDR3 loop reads CASSVGGQGGNYGYTF. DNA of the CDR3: TGTGCCAGCAGCGTAGGTGGGCAGGGGGGTAACTATGGCTACACCTTC.

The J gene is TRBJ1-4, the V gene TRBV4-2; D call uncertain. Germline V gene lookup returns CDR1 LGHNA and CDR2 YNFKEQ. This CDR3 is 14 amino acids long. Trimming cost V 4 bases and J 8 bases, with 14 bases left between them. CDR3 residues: CASSLGSRREKLFF. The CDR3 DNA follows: TGTGCCAGCAGCCTGGGGTCGCGCAGGGAAAAACTGTTTTTT.

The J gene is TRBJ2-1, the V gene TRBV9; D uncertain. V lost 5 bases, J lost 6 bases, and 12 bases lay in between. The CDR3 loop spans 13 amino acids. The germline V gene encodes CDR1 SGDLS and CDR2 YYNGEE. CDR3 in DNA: TGTGCCAGCAGTGATTCTAGGAGCAATGAGCAGTTCTTC. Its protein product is CASSDSRSNEQFF.

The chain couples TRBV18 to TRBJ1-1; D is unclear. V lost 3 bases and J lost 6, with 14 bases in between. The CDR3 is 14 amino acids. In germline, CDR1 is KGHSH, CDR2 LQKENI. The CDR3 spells CASSPQRQDPEAFF. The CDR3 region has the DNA TGTGCCAGCTCACCTCAGCGTCAGGACCCTGAAGCTTTCTTT.